Shown below are 8 T cell receptor beta chains from a single sample sequenced in a study of immune reconstitution after stem cell transplant in scleroderma. TCRdb called the RT-PCR reads again in MiXCR, with one record for every CDR3 protein. The sample has more than 2,500 distinct CDR3 sequences; 3% to 4.5% are singletons. The specimen was obtained before or after autologous hematopoietic stem cell transplantation (not recorded which). These receptors were obtained from a human donor with systemic sclerosis.

This clonotype is large by share. The chain joins TRBV5-1 to TRBJ2-3; 7 bases fit TRBD1. Germline values: CDR1 SGHRS, CDR2 YFSETQ. The CDR3 covers 16 residues. Trimming took 0 bases from V and 0 from J; bases not matched to a gene: 4. This CDR3 is CASSLEGQPSTDTQYF. As DNA, the CDR3 is TGCGCCAGCAGCTTGGAGGGACAGCCTAGCACAGATACGCAGTATTTT.

This clonotype is medium-sized (0.01 to 0.1%). This chain links TRBV20-1 with TRBJ1-2; D is uncertain. V was cut by 5 bases and J by 8 bases, with 18 bases left in between. The CDR3 contains 13 residues. CDR1 is DFQATT and CDR2 is SNEGSKA in the germline V gene (reference sequence). CDR3 region: CSALESPRAGYTF. DNA for the CDR3: TGCAGTGCTCTGGAGAGCCCGAGGGCAGGCTACACCTTC.

This clonotype is deemed medium-sized. This chain joins TRBV5-1 and TRBJ1-3; D is undetermined. The CDR3 is 15 amino acids. V was pared by 4 bases and J by 0 bases, with 11 bases between. CDR1 is SGHRS and CDR2 is YFSETQ in the germline V gene. Written as DNA, the CDR3 is TGCGCCAGCAGCAGTGAGGGAGGCTCTGGAAACACCATATATTTT. It encodes CASSSEGGSGNTIYF.

This clonotype is judged medium-sized (0.01 to 0.1%). For the CDR3, the DNA is TGTGCCAGCAGTTCATCGGGGGGGCTAGCGGATTACAATGAGCAGTTCTTC. The encoded protein is CASSSSGGLADYNEQFF. The J gene is TRBJ2-1, the V gene TRBV28; 8 bases match TRBD2. V shed 4 bases, J shed 4 bases, and the junction held 12 bases outside the gene matches. The CDR3 totals 17 residues. Germline CDR1 is MDHEN and CDR2 is SYDVKM.

By frequency in the sample, this clonotype is medium-sized. This sequence joins TRBV12-3 or TRBV12-4 and TRBJ2-1; D is unresolved. The germline V and J ends were trimmed by 4 bases and 6 bases, with 4 bases remaining between them. The CDR3 extends over 11 amino acids. CDR3 DNA: TGTGCCAGCAGTTCTTTCAATGAGCAGTTCTTC. Translating gives CASSSFNEQFF.

By sample share, this clonotype is medium-sized. The chain couples TRBV20-1 to TRBJ1-2; unclear D gene. The germline V gene encodes CDR1 DFQATT and CDR2 SNEGSKA (reference sequence). V lost 0 bases and J lost 8, with 13 bases in between. This CDR3 is built from 13 residues. The CDR3 DNA follows: TGCAGTGCTAGAGATCCAAAGGTTACCGGCTACACCTTC. Protein product: CSARDPKVTGYTF.

In its sample, this clonotype ranks as medium-sized. This chain links TRBV6-5 with TRBJ2-3; 8 bases are a match to TRBD2. The V segment lost 0 bases and the J segment 5 bases; nucleotides outside the gene matches: 7. This CDR3 comprises 16 residues. Germline V lookup: CDR1 MNHEY, CDR2 SVGAGI. The CDR3 DNA reads as TGTGCCAGCAGTTACTCGGTAGCGGGGCGGGTAGATACGCAGTATTTT. Translating gives CASSYSVAGRVDTQYF.

By share, this clonotype counts as medium-sized. This chain joins TRBV30 and TRBJ1-5, with no clear D. V lost 1 base and J lost 4, with 8 bases in between. The germline CDR1 and CDR2 sequences are GTSNPN and SVGIG (reference sequence). CDR3 length equals 13 residues. CDR3 sequence reads: CAWSEGSNQPQHF. CDR3 in DNA: TGTGCCTGGAGTGAGGGCTCAAATCAGCCCCAGCATTTT.